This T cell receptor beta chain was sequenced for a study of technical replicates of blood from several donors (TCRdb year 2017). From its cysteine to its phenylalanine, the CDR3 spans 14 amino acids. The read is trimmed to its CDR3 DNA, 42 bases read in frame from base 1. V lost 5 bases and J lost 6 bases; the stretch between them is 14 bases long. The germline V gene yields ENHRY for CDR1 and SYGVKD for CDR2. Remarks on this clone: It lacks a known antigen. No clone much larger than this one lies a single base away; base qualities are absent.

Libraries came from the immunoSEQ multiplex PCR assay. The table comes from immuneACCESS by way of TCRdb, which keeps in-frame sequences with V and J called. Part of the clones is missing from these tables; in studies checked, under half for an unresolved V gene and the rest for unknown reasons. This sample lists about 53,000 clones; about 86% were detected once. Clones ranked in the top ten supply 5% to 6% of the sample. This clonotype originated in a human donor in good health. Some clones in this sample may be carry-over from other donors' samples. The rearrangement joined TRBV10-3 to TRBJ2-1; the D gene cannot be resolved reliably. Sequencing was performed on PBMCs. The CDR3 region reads CAISPEQLSNEQFF. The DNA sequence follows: TGTGCCATCAGTCCCGAACAGCTATCCAATGAGCAGTTCTTC.